This record covers a single TCR beta chain. Its cognate antigen is unknown. The source of the sample is a study of T cell responses to AZD1222 COVID-19 vaccine. Study-wide findings and caveats: Possibly, clonal diversity was underestimated; donors were largely white British and included more females.

Second-dose intervals of approximately 4 or approximately 12 weeks were pooled. Profiling relied on immunoSEQ multiplex PCR, and the TCRdb table lists in-frame clones only, not all of them. This sample has more than 120,000 clones, with roughly nine tenths found just once. The input for sequencing was peripheral blood, taken 28 days after the second AZD1222 dose. The TCR originated in an adult who received the AZD1222 COVID-19 vaccine.

The chain's CDR3 is CASARSFLLAGSTDTQYF. The CDR3 coding sequence is TGCGCCAGCGCTCGATCCTTTTTACTAGCGGGAAGCACAGATACGCAGTATTTT. The chain joins TRBV5-1 to TRBJ2-3, with 10 bases aligning to TRBD2. There are 18 residues in the CDR3. The germline CDR1 and CDR2 sequences are SGHRS and YFSETQ. Trimming removed 7 bases from V and 0 bases from J; junction bases left unmatched: 14.